The 11 T cell receptor beta chains below all came from one sample that was sequenced in a study of blood T cells in healthy people across ages. Combining a sample-barcoded 5' primer with a J-beta primer mix, a second PCR ran for about 6 to 11 cycles. TCRdb re-called the 5' RACE reads through MiXCR, storing one row per CDR3 protein. Of 1.5 million to 2 million distinct CDR3 sequences detected, 30% to 40% appear once; the ten largest clones hold roughly 12%. The sequenced sample was blood. Receptor source: a woman aged 30 to 39 in good health.

This clonotype was seen more than once but under ten times. The rearrangement uses TRBV29-1 and TRBJ2-3; perhaps TRBD2 as D (6 bases). The germline gives CDR1 SQVTM, CDR2 ANQGSEA. With 8 bases removed from V and 0 bases from J, the gap between germline ends came to 15 bases. This CDR3 is 14 amino acids long. CDR3 sequence: CSFSAGASTDTQYF. CDR3 DNA sequence: TGCAGCTTCTCAGCGGGTGCTAGCACAGATACGCAGTATTTT.

This clonotype appeared a few times. The J gene is TRBJ1-2, the V gene TRBV25-1; a possible D gene is TRBD1 (5 bases). The germline V gene has CDR1 MGHDK and CDR2 SYGVNS. V lost 5 bases, J lost 0 bases, and 16 bases lay in between. This CDR3 has 16 residues. CDR3 sequence reads: CASSPRGVNSNYGYTF. The CDR3 DNA sequence: TGTGCCAGCAGTCCCCGGGGGGTAAATTCTAACTATGGCTACACCTTC.

This clonotype occurred a few times. The chain is built from TRBV9 and TRBJ2-5; D possibly corresponds to TRBD1 (5 bases). The CDR3 totals 15 residues. Germline CDR1 SGDLS, CDR2 YYNGEE. Trimming removed 4 bases from V and 1 base from J, with 14 bases in between. CDR3 DNA sequence: TGTGCCAGCAGCAGACAGCCTCACTCCCAAGAGACCCAGTACTTC. Translated, it gives CASSRQPHSQETQYF.

This clonotype was found once. The V call is TRBV20-1, the J call TRBJ1-1; TRBD1 might be the D (6 bases). The CDR3 loop spans 12 amino acids. V lost 3 bases and J 6 bases, leaving 11 bases between the germline ends. Germline CDR1 is DFQATT and CDR2 is SNEGSKA (reference sequence). Here the CDR3 DNA reads TGCAGTGCTAGCCCCAGGGGCGCTGAAGCTTTCTTT. Its protein is CSASPRGAEAFF.

This clonotype was seen a handful of times. The rearrangement joins TRBV7-2 to TRBJ1-6; D uncertain. Germline V lookup: CDR1 SGHTA, CDR2 FQGNSA. V was pared by 5 bases and J by 7 bases, with 9 bases between. The CDR3 consists of 13 residues. CDR3 sequence reads: CASSPPWNSPLHF. DNA for the CDR3: TGTGCCAGCAGCCCGCCCTGGAATTCACCCCTCCACTTT.

This clonotype was seen only a few times. The rearrangement joins TRBV20-1 to TRBJ2-5, with 7 bases fitting TRBD2. CDR1 and CDR2 (germline): DFQATT, SNEGSKA (reference sequence). The V and J ends lost 5 bases and 2 bases, in that order; junction bases with no gene match: 5. The CDR3 runs 13 residues. Here the CDR3 reads CSAGASGQETQYF. Written as DNA, the CDR3 is TGCAGTGCTGGGGCTAGCGGACAAGAGACCCAGTACTTC.

This chain joins TRBV5-8 and TRBJ1-5; D perhaps matches TRBD1 (5 bases). V dropped 7 bases and J dropped 4 bases, with 15 bases sitting between them. Germline CDR1 reads SGHTS; CDR2 reads YDEGEE. The CDR3 length is 14 residues. The CDR3 bases are TGTGCCAGCCTAGGGACCGAGCGAAATCAGCCCCAGCATTTT. Residues: CASLGTERNQPQHF.

V usage is TRBV6-6 and J usage is TRBJ1-1, with 8 bases matching TRBD1. The CDR3 has 14 residues. The germline V gene encodes CDR1 MNHNY and CDR2 SVGAGI (reference sequence). J gave up 3 bases and V 7 bases, and 7 bases lay outside the gene matches. The CDR3 region is CASTLGQAYTEAFF. CDR3 sequence (DNA): TGTGCCAGCACCCTGGGACAGGCATACACTGAAGCTTTCTTT.

This clonotype has more than one count but fewer than ten. This sequence joins TRBV9 and TRBJ2-3; 7 bases agree with TRBD2. Trimming removed 3 bases from V and 2 bases from J; junction bases left unmatched: 15. Germline CDR1 is SGDLS and CDR2 is YYNGEE. The length of the CDR3 is 18 residues. CDR3 sequence reads: CASSDPPLLAEPTDTQYF. The CDR3, as DNA: TGTGCCAGCAGCGACCCCCCATTGCTAGCGGAGCCCACAGATACGCAGTATTTT.

The sample holds a few counts of this clonotype. The chain has TRBV28 and TRBJ2-4, with D uncertain. With the DNA end fitting TRBJ2-7 better, the J assignment may be wrong. Germline values: CDR1 MDHEN, CDR2 SYDVKM. The CDR3 spans 11 residues. In DNA, the CDR3 is TGTGCCAGCAGTCCCTGGTCCGAGCAGTACTTC. Translating gives CASSPWSEQYF.

The rearrangement uses TRBV29-1 and TRBJ1-5, with D possibly matching TRBD1 (5 bases). CDR3 size: 13 residues. Germline V gene lookup returns CDR1 SQVTM and CDR2 ANQGSEA. With 7 bases removed from V and 5 bases from J, the gap between germline ends came to 15 bases. CDR3 amino acids: CSAGGPGDQPQHF. DNA of the CDR3: TGCAGCGCCGGGGGTCCGGGGGATCAGCCCCAGCATTTT.